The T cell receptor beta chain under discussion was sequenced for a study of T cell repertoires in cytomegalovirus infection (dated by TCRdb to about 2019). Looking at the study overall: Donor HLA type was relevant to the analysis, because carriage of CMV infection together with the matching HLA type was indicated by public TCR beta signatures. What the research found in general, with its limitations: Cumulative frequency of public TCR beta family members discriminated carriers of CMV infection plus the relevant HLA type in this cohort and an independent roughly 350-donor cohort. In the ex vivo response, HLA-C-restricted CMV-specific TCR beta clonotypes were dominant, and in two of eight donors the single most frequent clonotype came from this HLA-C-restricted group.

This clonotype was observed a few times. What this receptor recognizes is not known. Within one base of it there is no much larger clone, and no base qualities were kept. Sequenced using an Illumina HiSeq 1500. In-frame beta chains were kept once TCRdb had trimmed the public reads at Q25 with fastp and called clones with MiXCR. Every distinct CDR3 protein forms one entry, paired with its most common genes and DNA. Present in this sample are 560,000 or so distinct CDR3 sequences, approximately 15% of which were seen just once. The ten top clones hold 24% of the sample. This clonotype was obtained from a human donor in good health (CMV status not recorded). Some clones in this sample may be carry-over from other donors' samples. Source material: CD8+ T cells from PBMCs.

The nucleotides read TGTGCCAGTAGTACGACACCGTTGAGCTACGAGCAGTACTTC. Translated, it gives CASSTTPLSYEQYF. Rearrangement joined TRBV19 to TRBJ2-7, with the identity of the D gene unclear. CDR1 and CDR2 were assigned from the germline V gene (reference sequence) as LNHDA and SQIVND. The junction carries 13 bases between V and J, which are trimmed by 4 bases and 3 bases respectively. The CDR3 runs 14 residues from the cysteine to the phenylalanine. Only CDR3 DNA remains: 42 bases, in frame from the first base.